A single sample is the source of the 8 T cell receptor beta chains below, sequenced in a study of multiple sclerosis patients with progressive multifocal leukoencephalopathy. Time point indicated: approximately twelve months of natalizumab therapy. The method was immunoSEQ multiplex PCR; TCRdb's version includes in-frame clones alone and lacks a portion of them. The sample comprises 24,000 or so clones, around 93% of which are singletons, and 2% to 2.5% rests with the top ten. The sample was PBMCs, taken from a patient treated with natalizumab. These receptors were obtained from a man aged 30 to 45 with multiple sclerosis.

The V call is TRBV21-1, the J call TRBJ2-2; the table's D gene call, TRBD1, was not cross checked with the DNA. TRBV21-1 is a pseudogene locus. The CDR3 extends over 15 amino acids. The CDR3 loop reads CASSTRTVNTGELFF. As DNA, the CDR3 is TGTGCCAGCAGCACTCGGACAGTCAACACCGGGGAGCTGTTTTTT.

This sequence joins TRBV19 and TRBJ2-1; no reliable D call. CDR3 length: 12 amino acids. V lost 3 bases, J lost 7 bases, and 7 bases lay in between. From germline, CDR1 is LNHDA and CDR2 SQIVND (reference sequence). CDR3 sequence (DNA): TGTGCCAGTAGTATGGCTGGGAATGAGCAGTTCTTC. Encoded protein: CASSMAGNEQFF.

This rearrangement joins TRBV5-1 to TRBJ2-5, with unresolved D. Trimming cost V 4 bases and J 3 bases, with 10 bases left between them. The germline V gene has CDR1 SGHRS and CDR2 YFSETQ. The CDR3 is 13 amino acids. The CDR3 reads CASSRRVEETQYF. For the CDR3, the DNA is TGCGCCAGCAGCCGCCGTGTGGAAGAGACCCAGTACTTC.

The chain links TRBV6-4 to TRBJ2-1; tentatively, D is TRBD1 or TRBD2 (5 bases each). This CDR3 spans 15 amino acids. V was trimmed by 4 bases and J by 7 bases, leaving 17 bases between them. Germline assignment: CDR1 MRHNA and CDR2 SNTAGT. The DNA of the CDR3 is TGTGCCAGCAGTGCCAAAGTGGGGGAGTGGAATGAGCAGTTCTTC. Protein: CASSAKVGEWNEQFF.

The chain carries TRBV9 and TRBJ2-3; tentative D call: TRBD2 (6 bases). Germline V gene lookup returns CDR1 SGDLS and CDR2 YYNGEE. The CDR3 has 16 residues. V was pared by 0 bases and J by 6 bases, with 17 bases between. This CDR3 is CASSVDGGASRDTQYF. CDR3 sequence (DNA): TGTGCCAGCAGCGTAGATGGCGGGGCGAGCAGGGATACGCAGTATTTT.

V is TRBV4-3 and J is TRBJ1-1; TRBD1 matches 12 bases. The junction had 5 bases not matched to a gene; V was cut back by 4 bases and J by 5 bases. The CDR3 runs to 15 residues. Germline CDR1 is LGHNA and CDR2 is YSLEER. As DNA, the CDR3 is TGCGCCAGCAGCCTCGGGACAGGGGGCGGGACTGAAGCTTTCTTT. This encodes CASSLGTGGGTEAFF.

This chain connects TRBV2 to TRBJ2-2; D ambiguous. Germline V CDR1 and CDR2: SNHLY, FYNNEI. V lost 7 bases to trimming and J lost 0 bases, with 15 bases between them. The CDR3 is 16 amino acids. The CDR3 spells CASTRSFLSNTGELFF. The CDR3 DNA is TGTGCCAGCACCCGAAGTTTCCTGTCGAACACCGGGGAGCTGTTTTTT.

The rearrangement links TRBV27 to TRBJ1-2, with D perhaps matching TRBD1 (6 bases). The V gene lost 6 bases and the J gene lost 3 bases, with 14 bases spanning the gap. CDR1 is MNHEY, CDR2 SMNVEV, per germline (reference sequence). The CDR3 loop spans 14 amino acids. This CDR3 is CASRSGGADYGYTF. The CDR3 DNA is TGTGCCAGCAGGAGCGGGGGGGCGGACTATGGCTACACCTTC.